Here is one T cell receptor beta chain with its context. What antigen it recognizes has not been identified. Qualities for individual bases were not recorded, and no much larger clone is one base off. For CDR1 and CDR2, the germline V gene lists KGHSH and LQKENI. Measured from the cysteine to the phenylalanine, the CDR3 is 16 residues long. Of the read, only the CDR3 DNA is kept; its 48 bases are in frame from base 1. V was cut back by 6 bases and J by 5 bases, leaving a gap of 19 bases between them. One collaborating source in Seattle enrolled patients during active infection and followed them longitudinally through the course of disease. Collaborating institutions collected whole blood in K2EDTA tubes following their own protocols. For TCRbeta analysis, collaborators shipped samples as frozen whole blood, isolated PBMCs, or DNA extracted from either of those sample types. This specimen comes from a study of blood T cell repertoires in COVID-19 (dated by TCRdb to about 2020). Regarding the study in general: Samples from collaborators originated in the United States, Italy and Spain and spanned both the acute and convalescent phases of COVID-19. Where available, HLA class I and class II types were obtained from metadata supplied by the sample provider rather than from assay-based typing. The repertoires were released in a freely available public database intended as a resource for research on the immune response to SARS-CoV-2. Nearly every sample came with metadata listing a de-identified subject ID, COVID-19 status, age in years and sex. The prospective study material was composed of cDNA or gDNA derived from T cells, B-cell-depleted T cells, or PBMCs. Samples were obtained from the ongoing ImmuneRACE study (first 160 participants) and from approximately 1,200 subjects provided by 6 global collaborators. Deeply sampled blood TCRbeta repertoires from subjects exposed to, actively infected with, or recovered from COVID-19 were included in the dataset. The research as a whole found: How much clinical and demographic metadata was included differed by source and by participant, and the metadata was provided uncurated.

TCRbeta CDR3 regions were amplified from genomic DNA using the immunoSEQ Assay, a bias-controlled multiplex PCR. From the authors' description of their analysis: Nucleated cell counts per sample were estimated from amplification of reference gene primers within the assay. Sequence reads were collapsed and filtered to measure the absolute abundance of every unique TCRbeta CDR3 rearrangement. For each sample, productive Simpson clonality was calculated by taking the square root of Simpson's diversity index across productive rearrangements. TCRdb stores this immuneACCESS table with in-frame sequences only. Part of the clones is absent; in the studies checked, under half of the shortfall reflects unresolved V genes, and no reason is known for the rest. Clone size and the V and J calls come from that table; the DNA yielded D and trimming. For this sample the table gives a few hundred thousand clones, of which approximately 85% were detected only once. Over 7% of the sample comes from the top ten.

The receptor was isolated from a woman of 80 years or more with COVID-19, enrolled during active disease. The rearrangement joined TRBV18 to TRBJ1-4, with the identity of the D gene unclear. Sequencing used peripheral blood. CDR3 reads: CASSPLAGSVNEKLFF. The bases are TGTGCCAGCTCGCCGCTCGCGGGGTCTGTAAATGAAAAACTGTTTTTT. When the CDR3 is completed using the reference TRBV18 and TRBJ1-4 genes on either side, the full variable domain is NAGVMQNPRHLVRRRGQEARLRCSPMKGHSHVYWYRQLPEEGLKFMVYLQKENIIDESGMPKERFSAEFPKEGPSILRIQQVVRGDSAAYFCASSPLAGSVNEKLFFGSGTQLSVL.